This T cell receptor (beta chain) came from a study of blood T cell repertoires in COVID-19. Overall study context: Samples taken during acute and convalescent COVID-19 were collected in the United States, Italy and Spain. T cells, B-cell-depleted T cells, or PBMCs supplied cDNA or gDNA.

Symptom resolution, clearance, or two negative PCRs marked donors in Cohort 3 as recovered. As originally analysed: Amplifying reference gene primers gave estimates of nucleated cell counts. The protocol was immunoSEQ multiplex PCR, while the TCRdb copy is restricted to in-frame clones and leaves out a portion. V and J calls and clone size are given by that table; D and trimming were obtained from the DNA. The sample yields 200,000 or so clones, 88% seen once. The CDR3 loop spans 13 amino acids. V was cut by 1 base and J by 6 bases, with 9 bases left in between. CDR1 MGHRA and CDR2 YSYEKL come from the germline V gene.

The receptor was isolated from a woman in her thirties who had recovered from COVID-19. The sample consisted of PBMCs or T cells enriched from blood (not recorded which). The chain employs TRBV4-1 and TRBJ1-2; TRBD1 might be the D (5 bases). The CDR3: CASSQVPGDGYTF. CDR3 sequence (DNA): TGCGCCAGCAGCCAAGTCCCGGGGGATGGCTACACCTTC.